Listed here is a single TCR beta chain. What it binds is not known. The donors were all Caucasian adults (living in Nashville, Tennessee). The data originate from a study of shared clonotypes between healthy human individuals. Overall study context: Every donor yielded three CD4 naive, three CD4 memory, two CD8 naive and one CD8 memory plate. Broader study findings: The four-donor shared clonotypes exceeded non-shared clonotypes in generation probability, with non-shared ones scoring lower. The authors expected sequencing depth to affect clonotype sharing among donors.

The CDR3 totals 15 residues. With 5 bases clipped from V and 3 bases from J, the junction kept 7 bases outside the gene matches. Germline CDR1 SGHAT, CDR2 FQNNGV. Generated by immunoSEQ multiplex PCR, the TCRdb table keeps only in-frame clones and is missing some. The table has approximately 640,000 clones, about 90% seen once. The sequence derives from a young man in good health. Some clones in this sample may be carry-over from other donors' samples. This chain connects TRBV11-2 to TRBJ2-7, with 10 positions matching TRBD2. Sample: memory CD8+ T cells from PBMCs. The subset was: CD45RO+ cells pooled with CCR7-negative TemRA cells. The CDR3 coding sequence is TGTGCCAGCAGCGGCGGGGGACTAGCGTACTACGAGCAGTACTTC. Protein: CASSGGGLAYYEQYF. Using reference TRBV11-2 and TRBJ2-7 for the parts outside the CDR3, the full variable domain is EAGVAQSPRYKIIEKRQSVAFWCNPISGHATLYWYQQILGQGPKLLIQFQNNGVVDDSQLPKDRFSAERLKGVDSTLKIQPAKLEDSAVYLCASSGGGLAYYEQYFGPGTRLTVT.